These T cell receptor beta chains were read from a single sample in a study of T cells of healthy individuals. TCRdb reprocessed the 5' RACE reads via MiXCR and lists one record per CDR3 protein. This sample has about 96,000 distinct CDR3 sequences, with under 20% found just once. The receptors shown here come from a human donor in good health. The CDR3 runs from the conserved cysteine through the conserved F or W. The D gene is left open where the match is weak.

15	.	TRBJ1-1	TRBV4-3	CASSQGYPVPTEAFF
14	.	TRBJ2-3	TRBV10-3	CAISKGLSPDTQYF
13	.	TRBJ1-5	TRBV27	CASSLSGDQPQHF
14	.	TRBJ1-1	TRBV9	CASSPLRRDTEAFF
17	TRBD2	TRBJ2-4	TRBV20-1	CSAETSGRAGAKNIQYF
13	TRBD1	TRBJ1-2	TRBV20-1	CSARDRGSYGYTF
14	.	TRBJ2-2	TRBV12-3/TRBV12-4	CASRIKTNTGELFF
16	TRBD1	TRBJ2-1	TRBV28	CASSLTGQGSYNEQFF
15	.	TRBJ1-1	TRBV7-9	CASSLPGRQNTEAFF
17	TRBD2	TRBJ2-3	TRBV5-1	CASSPLVDPSGGDTQYF
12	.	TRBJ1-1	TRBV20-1	CSARPTPGQAFF
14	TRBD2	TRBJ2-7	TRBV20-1	CSATTSGNTYEQYF
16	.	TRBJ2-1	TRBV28	CASSSGVGRFGNEQFF
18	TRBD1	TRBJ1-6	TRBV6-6	CASSSSHWQGEYNSPLHF
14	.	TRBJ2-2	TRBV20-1	CSAGPGASTGELFF
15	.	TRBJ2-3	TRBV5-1	CASSLLGGAADTQYF
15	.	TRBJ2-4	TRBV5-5	CASSSAAGSKNIQYF
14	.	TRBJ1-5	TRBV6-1	CASSAGDINQPQHF
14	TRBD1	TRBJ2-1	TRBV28	CASKSGGSYNEQFF
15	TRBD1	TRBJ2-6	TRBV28	CASSPQGDGANVLTF
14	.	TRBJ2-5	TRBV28	CASRIRHSGETQYF
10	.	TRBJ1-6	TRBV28	CASGGTPLHF
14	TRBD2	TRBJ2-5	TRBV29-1	CAVWRLAGGETQYF
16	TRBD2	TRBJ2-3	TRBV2	CASRRRTSGGTDTQYF
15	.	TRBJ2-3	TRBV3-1	CASSHAGVLTDTQYF
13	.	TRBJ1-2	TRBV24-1	CATSDLQYGGYTF
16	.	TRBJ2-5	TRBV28	CASSPSLLVVGETQYF
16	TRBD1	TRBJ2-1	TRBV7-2	CASRRLTGDNYNEQFF
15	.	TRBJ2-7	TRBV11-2	CASSLSATLIYEQYF
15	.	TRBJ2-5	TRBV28	CASSLYSGSGATQYF
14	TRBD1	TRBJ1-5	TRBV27	CASSLRDRYQPQHF
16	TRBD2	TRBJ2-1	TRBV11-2	CASSPSELAGYNEQFF
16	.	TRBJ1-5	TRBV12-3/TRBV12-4	CASSLWWPVGNQPQHF
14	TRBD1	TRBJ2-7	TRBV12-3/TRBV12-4	CASSLRTGLDEQYF
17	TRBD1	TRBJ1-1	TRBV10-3	CAISGPGQGATYTEAFF
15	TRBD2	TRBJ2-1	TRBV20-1	CSARSPSGRSNEQFF
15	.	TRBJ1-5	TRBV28	CASSSPGGRNQPQHF
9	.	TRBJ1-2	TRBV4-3	CASSQGYTF